This entry lists 16 T cell receptor beta chains sequenced from one sample in a study of neoadjuvant anti-PD-1 for oral cavity cancer. Time point of the sample: after neoadjuvant nivolumab, at surgical resection. Clones were sequenced by immunoSEQ multiplex PCR, and TCRdb holds only the in-frame ones, with some missing. The sample gives about 14,000 clones, roughly 82% of which show up once; 2.2% is in the top ten. The input for sequencing was PBMCs, taken after nivolumab (anti-PD-1) treatment. The receptor set was obtained from a person aged 40 to 85 with oral cavity squamous cell carcinoma.

This clone showed up just once. This chain connects TRBV5-1 to TRBJ2-3; TRBD2 agrees at 11 bases. The CDR3 loop spans 19 amino acids. The ends lost 0 bases at V and 1 base at J; junction bases unmatched: 10. Germline values: CDR1 SGHRS, CDR2 YFSETQ. The CDR3, as DNA: TGCGCCAGCAGCTTGGTACTAGCGGGGGTCCCGAGGGGCACAGATACGCAGTATTTT. Its translation is CASSLVLAGVPRGTDTQYF.

V and J are TRBV5-1 and TRBJ2-2; no reliable D call. This CDR3 comprises 15 residues. The V end lost 0 bases, the J end lost 9 bases, and 15 bases lay between the germline ends. Germline V gives CDR1 SGHRS, CDR2 YFSETQ. The CDR3 is CASSLVALPAWELFF. Written as DNA, the CDR3 is TGCGCCAGCAGCTTGGTAGCCCTTCCGGCCTGGGAGCTGTTTTTT.

The chain links TRBV7-9 to TRBJ2-3; D is ambiguous. V was shortened by 2 bases and J by 3 bases, with 6 bases between the two germline ends. The germline V gene encodes CDR1 SEHNR and CDR2 FQNEAQ (reference sequence). This CDR3 has 13 amino acids. CDR3 loop: CASSLLRTDTQYF. CDR3 DNA sequence: TGTGCCAGCAGCTTATTGAGGACAGATACGCAGTATTTT. Combining the CDR3 with reference TRBV7-9 and TRBJ2-3 gives the whole variable domain DTGVSQNPRHKITKRGQNVTFRCDPISEHNRLYWYRQTLGQGPEFLTYFQNEAQLEKSRLLSDRFSAERPKGSFSTLEIQRTEQGDSAMYLCASSLLRTDTQYFGPGTRLTVL.

The chain links TRBV11-2 to TRBJ1-2; TRBD1 aligns across 8 bases. The CDR3 is made up of 16 amino acids. Trimming removed 7 bases from V and 3 bases from J; junction bases left unmatched: 13. Germline V gene sequence: CDR1 SGHAT, CDR2 FQNNGV. CDR3: CASTRIRGRLDYGYTF. CDR3 in DNA: TGTGCCAGCACCCGAATCAGGGGGCGATTGGACTATGGCTACACCTTC.

The chain combines TRBV11-2 with TRBJ1-2; possible D gene TRBD1, 6 bases. V gave up 1 base and J gave up 5 bases, with 14 bases separating them. Germline V gene sequence: CDR1 SGHAT, CDR2 FQNNGV. The CDR3 loop spans 15 amino acids. The DNA for the CDR3 is TGTGCCAGCAGCTTAGGGTACAGGGCTCGGTATGGCTACACCTTC. This encodes CASSLGYRARYGYTF.

The chain carries TRBV29-1 and TRBJ2-2; TRBD1 matches at 9 bases. The CDR3 totals 11 residues. With V trimmed by 7 bases and J by 8 bases, 2 bases remained unmatched. Germline V lookup: CDR1 SQVTM, CDR2 ANQGSEA. CDR3 DNA sequence: TGCAGCGGACAGGGGGAAGGGGAGCTGTTTTTT. Translated, it gives CSGQGEGELFF.

V and J are TRBV29-1 and TRBJ2-7; 8 bases map to TRBD1. Germline CDR1 reads SQVTM; CDR2 reads ANQGSEA. J lost 0 bases, V lost 6 bases, and 7 bases had no gene match. This CDR3 region has 14 residues. This CDR3 reads CSVVTGGSSYEQYF. The CDR3, as DNA: TGCAGCGTGGTTACAGGGGGGAGCTCCTACGAGCAGTACTTC.

Details on this clone: At one end the junction does not follow the germline gene, possibly because of a read error. The chain is built from TRBV11-2 and TRBJ1-1, with D possibly matching TRBD1 (5 bases). Germline V gene sequence: CDR1 SGHAT, CDR2 FQNNGV. The CDR3 contains 17 residues. The CDR3, as DNA: TGTGCCAGCATCTTACAGCTTGGAGGACTCGGGGGCACTGAAGCTTTCTTT. Translating gives CASILQLGGLGGTEAFF.

The table lists this clone with a few counts. This chain joins TRBV19 and TRBJ1-5; D is perhaps TRBD1 (6 bases). V lost 9 bases, J lost 4 bases, and 16 bases lay in between. Per the germline V gene, CDR1 is LNHDA and CDR2 is SQIVND (reference sequence). This CDR3 is 14 amino acids long. CDR3 DNA: TGTGCCAGCAACCCAGGGGTTTGGAATCAGCCCCAGCATTTT. Translation gives CASNPGVWNQPQHF.

The chain employs TRBV5-8 and TRBJ2-2, with 7 bases aligning to TRBD1. The junction had 6 bases not matched to a gene; V was cut back by 4 bases and J by 0 bases. The CDR3 length is 16 residues. Germline V CDR1 and CDR2: SGHTS, YDEGEE. CDR3 in amino acids: CASSRGQTSNTGELFF. The CDR3 DNA follows: TGTGCCAGCAGCAGGGGACAGACATCGAACACCGGGGAGCTGTTTTTT.

The rearrangement uses TRBV5-1 and TRBJ1-1; D gene uncertain. V was trimmed by 0 bases and J by 6 bases, leaving 18 bases between them. There are 16 residues in the CDR3. Germline lookup yields CDR1 SGHRS and CDR2 YFSETQ. This CDR3 is CASSLASGEVGAEAFF. The CDR3 DNA reads as TGCGCCAGCAGCTTGGCGTCCGGGGAGGTTGGGGCTGAAGCTTTCTTT.

J is TRBJ2-3 and V is TRBV11-1, with TRBD2 identical over 11 bases. Germline V gene data show CDR1 as SGHAT and CDR2 as FQDESV (reference sequence). Unmatched junction bases numbered 5, after V lost 6 bases and J lost 6 bases. This CDR3 has 14 amino acids. The DNA of the CDR3 is TGTGCCAGCAGAGAACTAGCGGGGGCCGATACGCAGTATTTT. It encodes CASRELAGADTQYF.

The V and J genes are TRBV10-3 and TRBJ1-2; tentatively, D is TRBD1 (5 bases). The CDR3 contains 13 residues. Germline-derived CDR1 and CDR2 are ENHRY and SYGVKD. Deletions cut 7 bases from V and 13 bases from J, with 22 bases between. The CDR3 here is CAIKGARGLTSTF. The CDR3 DNA reads TGTGCCATCAAGGGAGCCCGGGGCCTGACCTCCACCTTC.

The chain couples TRBV7-8 to TRBJ1-5; D perhaps matches TRBD1 (5 bases). The CDR3 runs to 20 residues. Between the trimmed V and J ends, which lost 0 bases and 1 base, there was a span of 22 bases. CDR1 is SGHVS and CDR2 is FQNEAQ in the germline V gene. The CDR3 coding sequence is TGTGCCAGCAGCTTAGCGGGGCAGGGTATAGTTTTCTGGAGCAATCAGCCCCAGCATTTT. Residues: CASSLAGQGIVFWSNQPQHF.

The chain links TRBV6-6 to TRBJ2-3; 7 bases are shared with TRBD1. The CDR3 runs to 13 residues. The germline V gene encodes CDR1 MNHNY and CDR2 SVGAGI (reference sequence). Trimming at V came to 6 bases and at J to 8 bases, leaving 8 bases not matched to a gene. The CDR3 spells CASRTTGYGTQYF. In nucleotides, the CDR3 is TGTGCCAGCAGAACGACAGGGTATGGTACGCAGTATTTT.

Worth noting for this clone: One end of the junction is discordant with germline, which a read error may explain. The gene calls are TRBV7-7 and TRBJ2-7, with D possibly being TRBD1 or TRBD2 (5 bases each). The CDR3 covers 14 residues. From germline, CDR1 is SSHAT and CDR2 FNYEAQ (reference sequence). In DNA form, the CDR3 reads TGTGCTAGCAGCTTAGGGGATGGGGGCTACGAGCAGTACTTC. Amino acids: CASSLGDGGYEQYF.